The T cell receptor (beta chain) described here comes from a study of T-cell reconstitution after alpha-beta-depleted transplantation in children. During its preparation, the TCRbeta library received unique molecular identifiers. Via MiXCR, TCRdb re-called the PCR reads, giving one row per CDR3 protein. Of around 370,000 distinct CDR3 sequences detected, 10% appear once; the ten largest clones hold around 2.4%. Germline V gene sequence: CDR1 SGHTA, CDR2 FQGNSA. The CDR3 sequence is 13 residues long. V was pared by 4 bases and J by 7 bases, with 7 bases of the junction left unmatched. This clonotype was detected a few times.

The receptor was derived from a human donor who donated a stem cell graft to a child with acute lymphoblastic leukemia. Sample: PBMCs from the stem cell graft donor, taken from the stem cell graft. The chain has TRBV7-2 and TRBJ2-7; 7 bases line up with TRBD1. The CDR3 bases are TGTGCCAGCAGCTCCCGACAGGGCAGGGAGCAGTACTTC. Its translation: CASSSRQGREQYF.